This entry lists 32 T cell receptor beta chains sequenced from one sample in a study of T cells in Graves' hyperthyroidism and ophthalmopathy (dated by TCRdb to the late 2010s). The library was prepared using multiplex PCR. Sequenced using an Illumina HiSeq 2000. Amplification of TCR beta CDR3 regions was carried out from RNA transcripts. The first round of RT-PCR for the TCR CDR3 was performed with the HTBI primer set and the Qiagen OneStep RT-PCR kit. TCRdb's own reprocessing of the public reads used fastp at Q25 and MiXCR and kept productive beta chains. One record per CDR3 amino acid sequence lists the most common genes and DNA. Across this sample there are a few hundred thousand distinct CDR3 sequences, with roughly a fifth seen only once. The ten largest clones take up around half of the sample. Sequenced input: blood. Receptors were obtained from a woman aged 45-60 years with Graves' hyperthyroidism.

This clonotype was counted at least ten times. The CDR3 loop reads CASSYPLNITGVSEQYF. The CDR3, as DNA: TGTGCCAGCAGTTACCCTTTGAATATCACAGGGGTGAGCGAGCAGTACTTC. The chain is built from TRBV6-7 and TRBJ2-7; 7 bases align to TRBD1. TRBV6-7 is an open reading frame whose function is uncertain. Trimming cost V 2 bases and J 6 bases; bases outside gene matches: 16. The length of the CDR3 is 17 residues.

This clonotype has a count of ten or more. The rearrangement links TRBV28 to TRBJ1-2; D is possibly TRBD1 (6 bases). Germline CDR1 is MDHEN and CDR2 is SYDVKM. Deletions cut 6 bases from V and 6 bases from J, with 17 bases between. The CDR3 sequence is 14 residues long. The DNA of the CDR3 is TGTGCCAGCAGGTTGACAGGAAGATTGGATGGCTACACCTTC. This encodes CASRLTGRLDGYTF.

The rearrangement uses TRBV7-3 and TRBJ2-1; D perhaps matches TRBD2 (5 bases). CDR3 length: 14 residues. Trimming cost V 5 bases and J 3 bases, with 11 bases left between them. Germline V gives CDR1 SGHTA, CDR2 FQGTGA. DNA for the CDR3: TGTGCCAGCAGCCCGCACCGGGACTACAATGAGCAGTTCTTC. This sequence encodes CASSPHRDYNEQFF.

This clonotype was detected ten times or more. This rearrangement joins TRBV12-3 or TRBV12-4 to TRBJ2-3; 7 nucleotides match TRBD1. This CDR3 spans 17 amino acids. V lost 2 bases, J lost 0 bases, and 8 bases stayed unmatched. CDR3 sequence (DNA): TGTGCCAGCAGTTTAAGGCCCACAGGGGAGAGCACAGATACGCAGTATTTT. Protein product: CASSLRPTGESTDTQYF.

CDR3 nucleotides: TGTGCCAGCAGTCCAAGGACAGGGGGGATATACGAGCAGTACTTC. It translates to CASSPRTGGIYEQYF. The rearrangement joins TRBV28 to TRBJ2-7; TRBD1 matches 10 bases. V was clipped by 5 bases and J by 4 bases; unmatched bases: 8. CDR3 length equals 15 residues. CDR1 is MDHEN, CDR2 SYDVKM, per germline.

This clonotype was recorded at least ten times. This chain joins TRBV7-8 and TRBJ2-7, with 9 positions matching TRBD2. CDR1 is SGHVS and CDR2 is FQNEAQ in the germline V gene. V was clipped by 3 bases and J by 2 bases; unmatched bases: 8. CDR3 length: 16 residues. The CDR3 sequence is CASSFSGGQITYEQYF. The CDR3 bases are TGTGCCAGCAGCTTCAGCGGGGGGCAGATAACCTACGAGCAGTACTTC.

The CDR3 sequence is CASSEARGWAYTF. Written as DNA, the CDR3 is TGTGCCAGCAGTGAAGCGCGAGGTTGGGCCTACACCTTC. The rearrangement joins TRBV6-1 to TRBJ1-2, with D unresolved. V dropped 0 bases and J dropped 10 bases, with 12 bases sitting between them. Germline CDR1 and CDR2: MNHNS and SASEGT. The CDR3 is 13 amino acids.

This clonotype was counted at least ten times. The chain has TRBV5-1 and TRBJ2-1; TRBD1 matches 10 bases. The CDR3 is 16 residues long. The germline V gene has CDR1 SGHRS and CDR2 YFSETQ. V shed 0 bases and J 5 bases; nucleotides not matched to a gene: 5. CDR3 bases: TGCGCCAGCAGCTTGGGGGACAGGGGACGGGACAATGAGCAGTTCTTC. Its translation is CASSLGDRGRDNEQFF.

Ten or more counts support this clonotype. The V gene is TRBV30, the J gene TRBJ1-6; 9 bases are a match to TRBD1. Germline-derived CDR1 and CDR2 are GTSNPN and SVGIG (reference sequence). The CDR3 is made up of 13 amino acids. Germline trimming cut 8 bases from V and 10 bases from J; bases unmatched to any gene: 9. The CDR3 bases are TGTGCCACCCTAGGGACAGGGAACTCACCCCTCCACTTT. Translated: CATLGTGNSPLHF.

This clonotype was detected many times. At one of its ends the junction is not consistent with the germline gene, which may arise from a read error. V gene TRBV5-1 combines with J gene TRBJ2-7; D assignment may be TRBD1 or TRBD2 (6 bases each). Per germline, CDR1 SGHRS and CDR2 YFSETQ. The CDR3 totals 13 residues. Here the CDR3 DNA reads TGTGCCAGCAGCTTGGGGGGCGGCTACGAGCAGTACTTC. This sequence encodes CASSLGGGYEQYF.

This clonotype was counted between two and nine times. This rearrangement joins TRBV4-1 to TRBJ2-1; 9 bases are shared with TRBD1. In germline, CDR1 is MGHRA, CDR2 YSYEKL. V was clipped by 6 bases and J by 6 bases; unmatched bases: 12. This CDR3 spans 16 amino acids. The CDR3 reads CASSSFPGQGGNEQFF. The CDR3 region has the DNA TGCGCCAGCAGTTCTTTCCCGGGACAGGGTGGCAATGAGCAGTTCTTC.

This clonotype is a singleton in its sample. The chain uses TRBV7-2 and TRBJ2-2, with D perhaps matching TRBD1 (7 bases). This CDR3 is built from 15 residues. From germline, CDR1 is SGHTA and CDR2 FQGNSA. The V end lost 2 bases, the J end lost 2 bases, and 9 bases lay between the germline ends. CDR3 DNA: TGTGCCAGCAGCTTACAGGGGGGAAACACCGGGGAGCTGTTTTTT. Translation: CASSLQGGNTGELFF.

This clonotype was observed at least ten times. The chain carries TRBV20-1 and TRBJ2-3, with 7 bases aligning to TRBD1. Trimming removed 5 bases from V and 2 bases from J; junction bases left unmatched: 10. The CDR3 has 15 residues. Germline V gene sequence: CDR1 DFQATT, CDR2 SNEGSKA (reference sequence). The CDR3 region has the DNA TGCAGTGCTTACGGACAGGCCTCCTACACAGATACGCAGTATTTT. Translation gives CSAYGQASYTDTQYF.

This clonotype was seen only a few times. The CDR3, as DNA: TGCGCCAGCAGCTTGACAGGGTTAGAAGGAAACACCATATATTTT. This translates into CASSLTGLEGNTIYF. The chain is built from TRBV5-1 and TRBJ1-3; possibly TRBD1 for D (6 bases). Per the germline V gene, CDR1 is SGHRS and CDR2 is YFSETQ. V dropped 1 base and J dropped 4 bases, with 12 bases sitting between them. CDR3 size: 15 residues. Complete variable domain (other parts from reference TRBV5-1 and TRBJ1-3): KAGVTQTPRYLIKTRGQQVTLSCSPISGHRSVSWYQQTPGQGLQFLFEYFSETQRNKGNFPGRFSGRQFSNSRSEMNVSTLELGDSALYLCASSLTGLEGNTIYFGEGSWLTVV.

This clonotype was seen a handful of times. This clone may be a read error of a much larger clone one base away. The chain joins TRBV11-2 to TRBJ2-1, with 12 bases matching TRBD2. J was trimmed by 9 bases and V by 1 base; bases with no gene match: 10. The CDR3 is 17 amino acids. CDR1 and CDR2 from the germline V gene are SGHAT and FQNNGV. CDR3 in DNA: TGTGCCAGCAGCTTAGGCCGCGCTAGCGGGGGGGCGGCTGAGCAGTTCTTC. Its translation: CASSLGRASGGAAEQFF.

The rearrangement joins TRBV29-1 to TRBJ1-2; TRBD1 aligns across 12 bases. CDR1 and CDR2 (germline): SQVTM, ANQGSEA. J gave up 2 bases and V 1 base, and 5 bases lay outside the gene matches. CDR3 length: 16 amino acids. The CDR3: CSVEGGQGARNYGYTF. The DNA for the CDR3 is TGCAGCGTTGAAGGGGGACAGGGGGCGAGAAACTATGGCTACACCTTC.

V usage is TRBV12-3 or TRBV12-4 and J usage is TRBJ2-7; no clear D gene. The CDR3 has 11 amino acids. V lost 5 bases and J 4 bases, leaving 6 bases between the germline ends. CDR3 DNA: TGTGCCAGCAGTATGAAATACGAGCAGTACTTC. Translated: CASSMKYEQYF.

This clonotype showed up just a few times. This rearrangement joins TRBV2 to TRBJ2-1; D may be TRBD2 (6 bases). Germline-derived CDR1 and CDR2 are SNHLY and FYNNEI. This CDR3 has 13 residues. The V gene lost 6 bases and the J gene lost 10 bases, with 16 bases spanning the gap. CDR3 coding DNA: TGTGCCAGCAGGGAGGGGTTACAATTCGAGCAGTTCTTC. Protein sequence: CASREGLQFEQFF. Using reference TRBV2 and TRBJ2-1 for the parts outside the CDR3, the full variable domain is EPEVTQTPSHQVTQMGQEVILRCVPISNHLYFYWYRQILGQKVEFLVSFYNNEISEKSEIFDDQFSVERPDGSNFTLKIRSTKLEDSAMYFCASREGLQFEQFFGPGTRLTVL.

This clonotype was recorded at least ten times. This chain connects TRBV20-1 to TRBJ2-7; TRBD1 matches 9 bases. With 6 bases clipped from V and 4 bases from J, the junction kept 10 bases outside the gene matches. The length of the CDR3 is 14 residues. Germline V gene lookup returns CDR1 DFQATT and CDR2 SNEGSKA (reference sequence). Written as DNA, the CDR3 is TGCAGTGCCATCCAAGGACAGGGGCTATACGAGCAGTACTTC. Translation gives CSAIQGQGLYEQYF.

This clonotype was detected many times. V usage is TRBV10-3 and J usage is TRBJ2-7, with no clear D. CDR1 ENHRY and CDR2 SYGVKD come from the germline V gene. The length of the CDR3 is 13 residues. The ends were cut back, 0 bases at V and 5 bases at J, with 8 bases in the middle. In nucleotides, the CDR3 is TGTGCCATCAGTGAGTCAAAGCCGGACGAGCAGTACTTC. Amino acids: CAISESKPDEQYF.

V is TRBV7-9 and J is TRBJ2-2; a possible D gene is TRBD1 (5 bases). The DNA end is more similar to TRBJ1-1, so the J call may be wrong. CDR1 SEHNR and CDR2 FQNEAQ come from the germline V gene (reference sequence). This CDR3 region has 16 residues. The DNA for the CDR3 is TGTGCCAGCAGCTTAGCGCCCCTTGGGGGGTCCCGGGGAGCTTTCTTT. This sequence encodes CASSLAPLGGSRGAFF.

This clonotype was seen many times. The J gene is TRBJ1-1, the V gene TRBV2, with 7 nucleotides matching TRBD1. The germline gives CDR1 SNHLY, CDR2 FYNNEI. This CDR3 region has 14 residues. The V gene end was trimmed by 4 bases and the J gene end by 1 base; junction bases not matched to a gene: 3. The CDR3 sequence: CASSGQGGNTEAFF. The CDR3 DNA follows: TGTGCCAGCAGTGGACAGGGTGGGAACACTGAAGCTTTCTTT. Filled out from reference TRBV2 and TRBJ1-1, the complete variable domain reads EPEVTQTPSHQVTQMGQEVILRCVPISNHLYFYWYRQILGQKVEFLVSFYNNEISEKSEIFDDQFSVERPDGSNFTLKIRSTKLEDSAMYFCASSGQGGNTEAFFGQGTRLTVV.

This clonotype was seen ten or more times. V and J are TRBV30 and TRBJ2-1; 8 nucleotides line up with TRBD2. Germline V CDR1 and CDR2: GTSNPN, SVGIG (reference sequence). The junction had 5 bases not matched to a gene; V was cut back by 0 bases and J by 7 bases. This CDR3 has 14 residues. The CDR3 nucleotides are TGTGCCTGGAGTGTACGGGGGGGCCGGAATGAGCAGTTCTTC. It is translated as CAWSVRGGRNEQFF. The whole variable domain, remainder taken from reference TRBV30 and TRBJ2-1, is SQTIHQWPATLVQPVGSPLSLECTVEGTSNPNLYWYRQAAGRGLQLLFYSVGIGQISSEVPQNLSASRPQDRQFILSSKKLLLSDSGFYLCAWSVRGGRNEQFFGPGTRLTVL.

This chain links TRBV2 with TRBJ1-5; TRBD1 might be the D (5 bases). CDR3 length: 13 residues. V dropped 8 bases and J dropped 3 bases, with 11 bases sitting between them. Germline CDR1 reads SNHLY; CDR2 reads FYNNEI. The CDR3 region is CASPGQINQPQHF. The CDR3 nucleotides read TGTGCCAGCCCGGGGCAGATCAATCAGCCCCAGCATTTT.

The V and J genes are TRBV30 and TRBJ1-3, with D perhaps matching TRBD1 (5 bases). The CDR3 has 12 residues. V was trimmed by 7 bases and J by 0 bases, leaving 7 bases between them. Germline values: CDR1 GTSNPN, CDR2 SVGIG (reference sequence). For the CDR3, the DNA is TGTGCCTTCGACAGCTCTGGAAACACCATATATTTT. Encoded protein: CAFDSSGNTIYF.

In this sample, this clonotype turned up a few times. The chain couples TRBV7-9 to TRBJ2-3; TRBD1 matches 7 bases. The germline V gene encodes CDR1 SEHNR and CDR2 FQNEAQ (reference sequence). CDR3 size: 15 residues. V lost 4 bases and J lost 9; bases outside the gene matches: 13. The CDR3 sequence is CASSYTGDGPGTQYF. In nucleotides, the CDR3 is TGTGCCAGCAGCTACACAGGGGACGGACCGGGGACGCAGTATTTT.

This clonotype turned up a few times. An end of the junction does not agree with germline; a read error may underlie this. The V call is TRBV7-2, the J call TRBJ2-2; TRBD2 matches at 7 bases. CDR3 length: 17 amino acids. The germline V gene encodes CDR1 SGHTA and CDR2 FQGNSA. The CDR3 region is CASSLLGGRETTEELFF. The CDR3 bases are TGTGCCAGCAGCTTACTGGGGGGGAGGGAGACCACCGAGGAGCTGTTTTTT.

This sequence joins TRBV12-3 or TRBV12-4 and TRBJ1-4, with no clear D. V lost 9 bases and J lost 5, with 13 bases in between. The CDR3 totals 13 residues. CDR3 nucleotide sequence: TGTGCCAGTACGACAAGGAGGAATGAAAAACTGTTTTTT. As protein: CASTTRRNEKLFF.

This clonotype has at least ten counts. This chain uses TRBV20-1 with TRBJ2-7; 10 positions match TRBD1. The CDR3 runs to 14 residues. CDR1 DFQATT and CDR2 SNEGSKA come from the germline V gene (reference sequence). J lost 2 bases, V lost 5 bases, and 6 bases had no gene match. The CDR3 loop is CSAGRDRGPYEQYF. The DNA for the CDR3 is TGCAGTGCTGGCCGGGACAGGGGCCCCTACGAGCAGTACTTC.

There are many counts of this clonotype. The V call is TRBV15, the J call TRBJ1-2; a weak D match, TRBD1 (5 bases). The CDR3 length is 16 residues. Germline V gene lookup returns CDR1 LNHNV and CDR2 YYDKDF (reference sequence). V was clipped by 2 bases and J by 8 bases, with 21 bases between them. The CDR3 DNA reads as TGTGCCACCAGCAGAAACCCGGGACGGACGGATTGGGGCTACACCTTC. It translates to CATSRNPGRTDWGYTF.

The chain uses TRBV29-1 and TRBJ1-4; weak D call: TRBD1 (5 bases). CDR3 length equals 14 residues. Germline loops: CDR1 SQVTM, CDR2 ANQGSEA. The V and J ends lost 0 bases and 7 bases respectively, with 12 bases between them. CDR3 residues: CSVEDRQGSEKLFF. CDR3 sequence (DNA): TGCAGCGTTGAAGATAGGCAGGGTAGTGAAAAACTGTTTTTT.

The V and J genes are TRBV30 and TRBJ2-1; D is unresolved. This CDR3 contains 12 residues. Deletions cut 0 bases from V and 6 bases from J, with 6 bases between. Germline V gives CDR1 GTSNPN, CDR2 SVGIG (reference sequence). The CDR3 DNA reads as TGTGCCTGGAGTGTCAAGTCCAATGAGCAGTTCTTC. Its protein product is CAWSVKSNEQFF.